This T cell receptor (beta chain) came from a study of T cell responses to AZD1222 COVID-19 vaccine. Broader study findings: Repertoire sampling was restricted to post-peak T cell response timepoints.

In the case of this clone: The target antigen is unknown.

V was trimmed by 7 bases and J by 5 bases, leaving 14 bases between them. Per germline, CDR1 SNHLY and CDR2 FYNNEI. CDR3 length equals 13 residues. The table came from immunoSEQ multiplex PCR; TCRdb's copy has only in-frame clones and leaves some out. In the table there are about 97,000 clones, 75% to 90% of which are singletons. The sequence was collected from an adult in good health. V is TRBV2 and J is TRBJ2-5; D perhaps matches TRBD2 (5 bases). Sequenced here: peripheral blood, sampled on day 0 of AZD1222 vaccination. CDR3 in amino acids: CASKDGDSETQYF. The CDR3 nucleotides are TGTGCCAGCAAAGACGGGGATTCTGAGACCCAGTACTTC.